This paragraph reports one T cell receptor (beta chain). This clonotype was observed a handful of times. The antigen it binds to is not known. No base-level quality is on record; no much larger clone is a single base apart. To demonstrate the VDJtools post-analysis software, the study profiled TCR beta repertoires from the peripheral blood of approximately twelve young patients with multiple sclerosis. The patients with multiple sclerosis were children and adolescents between about 6 and 17 years of age. The library relied on PCR. TCRdb records Illumina HiSeq 2500 as the sequencer. To reduce PCR and sequencing biases, unique molecular identifiers were built into the TCR beta cDNA libraries. Per 1 to 10 million input T cells, some 500,000 cDNA molecules were obtained, such that each molecule approximated one T cell. The patient libraries were prepared and sequenced with the same protocol used for the earlier healthy control dataset. Within a given batch, samples were prepared together, multiplexed and sequenced on the same HiSeq lane. On the study's bioinformatics: Raw barcoded reads were processed with MIGEC, discarding single-read molecular identifier groups before consensus assembly and CDR3 extraction. Clonotype tables were post-analysed with VDJtools, and diversity was normalized by down-sampling all datasets to the smallest sample size. Repertoire overlap clustering matched CDR3 amino acid but not nucleotide sequences to correct batch-related cross-sample contamination. TCRdb passed the public sequencing reads through fastp at Q25 and MiXCR, retaining productive beta sequences. Entries are consolidated by CDR3 protein sequence, retaining the most common genes and DNA. The V and J calls here are based on TCRdb, not the publication. The sample table holds 500,000 to 600,000 distinct CDR3 sequences, of which roughly two fifths were seen once. The top ten hold approximately 1.7% of the sample.

These data come from a study of post-analysis software for immune sequencing data (dated by TCRdb to about 2015). Describing the broader study: Recorded disease courses included relapsing-remitting, secondary progressive and progressive-relapsing multiple sclerosis, with some patients lacking subtype annotation. The patient repertoires were compared against 11 previously published healthy control repertoires obtained from donors aged about 6 to 27 years. A subset of samples was prepared in parallel using single-end sample barcoding, then pooled and co-amplified after Illumina adapter ligation.

V loses 10 bases, J loses 4 bases, and the germline ends lie 23 bases apart. The CDR3 runs 16 residues from the cysteine to the phenylalanine. Of all the DNA, just the CDR3 is kept, 48 bases in frame from base 1. The germline V gene encodes CDR1 SNHLY and CDR2 FYNNEI. Broad study findings and their caveats: The multiple sclerosis patient group was slightly younger than the control group. Strong co-clustering of samples prepared in the same batch was shown by direct clustering with F measure, prompting a batch-effect correction. Roughly 5 TRBV segments, including TRBV5-6, TRBV5-1 and TRBV20-1, were significantly more frequent in patients than controls. Multiple sclerosis patients had significantly lower normalized Chao1 diversity than controls, a result that suggests substantial peripheral T-cell clonal expansion.

The chain is made from TRBV2 and TRBJ2-1; possibly the D gene is TRBD2, per 5 matching bases. The source is a girl aged 5-17 years with multiple sclerosis. The sequenced material came from blood. The CDR3 in this case is CAIDHPDPRRYNEQFF. The DNA is as follows: TGTGCCATCGATCATCCAGATCCACGGAGGTACAATGAGCAGTTCTTC.